These 15 T cell receptor beta chains originate from one sample sequenced in a study of blood T cell repertoires in COVID-19. The data were produced by immunoSEQ multiplex PCR, yet TCRdb's version contains in-frame clones alone and is incomplete. The sample includes 100,000 to 150,000 clones, around four fifths of them seen just once. The specimen was PBMCs or T cells enriched from blood (not recorded which). The receptor set was obtained from a middle-aged man with acute COVID-19.

CDR3: CASSLVAAVAYNEQFF. The DNA for the CDR3 is TGCGCCAGCAGCTTGGTGGCGGCAGTGGCCTACAATGAGCAGTTCTTC. V gene TRBV5-1 combines with J gene TRBJ2-1, with D unresolved. This CDR3 contains 16 residues. CDR1 is SGHRS, CDR2 YFSETQ, per germline. V dropped 0 bases and J dropped 2 bases, with 12 bases sitting between them.

This clone was recorded once. The rearrangement joins TRBV18 to TRBJ1-5; TRBD1 agrees at 8 bases. J lost 1 base, V lost 3 bases, and 8 bases had no gene match. This CDR3 comprises 17 residues. Looked up from germline, CDR1 is KGHSH and CDR2 is LQKENI. The CDR3 nucleotides read TGTGCCAGCTCACCCGGACAGGGAGGGGAGAGCAATCAGCCCCAGCATTTT. It encodes CASSPGQGGESNQPQHF.

This clone was counted a few times. This chain connects TRBV13 to TRBJ1-3; D is unclear. Trimming shortened V by 7 bases and J by 2 bases, and 12 bases separated the two germline ends. Germline CDR1 reads PRHDT; CDR2 reads FYEKMQ (reference sequence). The CDR3 loop spans 14 amino acids. The DNA for the CDR3 is TGTGCCAGCACCCTCCCCTGGCCTGGAAACACCATATATTTT. It specifies CASTLPWPGNTIYF.

The chain links TRBV6-5 to TRBJ1-1; possibly TRBD1 for D (5 bases). Trimming shortened V by 2 bases and J by 3 bases, and 13 bases separated the two germline ends. This CDR3 has 15 residues. The germline V gene has CDR1 MNHEY and CDR2 SVGAGI. The CDR3 is CASSYLGAEDTEAFF. The CDR3 nucleotides read TGTGCCAGCAGTTACCTTGGGGCAGAGGACACTGAAGCTTTCTTT.

The gene calls are TRBV15 and TRBJ2-2; 11 nucleotides align to TRBD2. The CDR3 extends over 16 amino acids. Germline V CDR1 and CDR2: LNHNV, YYDKDF (reference sequence). Trimming took 1 base from V and 5 from J; bases not matched to a gene: 3. Written as DNA, the CDR3 is TGTGCCACCAGCAGAGGGGGGACTAGCGGTACCGGGGAGCTGTTTTTT. It codes for CATSRGGTSGTGELFF.

The chain recombines TRBV6-5 with TRBJ1-1, with TRBD1 matching 8 bases. Germline V gene data show CDR1 as MNHEY and CDR2 as SVGAGI. The ends lost 5 bases at V and 7 bases at J; junction bases unmatched: 3. The CDR3 covers 12 residues. The CDR3 loop reads CASSLTGGEAFF. For the CDR3, the DNA is TGTGCCAGCAGTCTAACAGGGGGTGAAGCTTTCTTT.

This clone was recorded once. The genes are TRBV11-2 and TRBJ2-1; 8 nucleotides align to TRBD2. Germline CDR1 SGHAT, CDR2 FQNNGV. CDR3 length: 17 residues. Trimming cost V 2 bases and J 9 bases; bases outside gene matches: 15. This chain's CDR3 is CASSLRTSFPYGGEQFF. DNA for the CDR3: TGTGCCAGCAGCTTAAGGACTAGCTTCCCGTACGGCGGTGAGCAGTTCTTC.

The chain combines TRBV27 with TRBJ2-7, with a weak D call TRBD1 (6 bases). V was pared by 3 bases and J by 5 bases, with 14 bases between. The CDR3 loop spans 14 amino acids. Germline loops: CDR1 MNHEY, CDR2 SMNVEV (reference sequence). DNA of the CDR3: TGTGCCAGCAGTTTTACAGGGTCAGGAAACGAGCAGTACTTC. As protein: CASSFTGSGNEQYF.

The V gene is TRBV19, the J gene TRBJ1-5; a weak D match, TRBD1 (6 bases). V lost 6 bases and J lost 3, with 15 bases in between. The CDR3 extends over 15 amino acids. Germline values: CDR1 LNHDA, CDR2 SQIVND (reference sequence). CDR3 sequence (DNA): TGTGCCAGTAGAACTACCGGGACAACCAATCAGCCCCAGCATTTT. Translation gives CASRTTGTTNQPQHF.

The chain employs TRBV30 and TRBJ1-1; 7 bases fit TRBD1. Unmatched junction bases numbered 5, after V lost 4 bases and J lost 0 bases. The CDR3 runs 14 residues. Germline-derived CDR1 and CDR2 are GTSNPN and SVGIG (reference sequence). The CDR3 protein is CAWKQGNLNTEAFF. The CDR3 DNA is TGTGCCTGGAAACAGGGGAACTTGAACACTGAAGCTTTCTTT.

This chain uses TRBV28 with TRBJ2-1; D gene uncertain. Germline loops: CDR1 MDHEN, CDR2 SYDVKM. V shed 2 bases and J shed 7 bases, with 6 bases lying between them. The CDR3 sequence is 12 residues long. CDR3 loop: CASSLLENEQFF. For the CDR3, the DNA is TGTGCCAGCAGTTTACTAGAGAATGAGCAGTTCTTC.

The chain combines TRBV11-2 with TRBJ1-3; D is ambiguous. The V and J ends lost 6 bases and 0 bases respectively, with 9 bases between them. The length of the CDR3 is 14 residues. Germline assignment: CDR1 SGHAT and CDR2 FQNNGV. The CDR3 is CASRVGSSGNTIYF. The DNA for the CDR3 is TGTGCCAGCAGGGTTGGCAGCTCTGGAAACACCATATATTTT.

The chain couples TRBV7-3 to TRBJ2-5, with 8 bases aligning to TRBD2. CDR3 size: 15 residues. Per germline, CDR1 SGHTA and CDR2 FQGTGA. V was pared by 5 bases and J by 5 bases, with 10 bases of the junction left unmatched. CDR3 bases: TGTGCCAGCAGCCCTAACCCGGGGGGGCAGGAGACCCAGTACTTC. Its translation: CASSPNPGGQETQYF. Supplemented by reference TRBV7-3 and TRBJ2-5, the full variable domain reads GAGVSQTPSNKVTEKGKYVELRCDPISGHTALYWYRQSLGQGPEFLIYFQGTGAADDSGLPNDRFFAVRPEGSVSTLKIQRTERGDSAVYLCASSPNPGGQETQYFGPGTRLLVL.

The chain combines TRBV28 with TRBJ2-2; D not certain. The V gene lost 3 bases and the J gene lost 6 bases, with 5 bases spanning the gap. The CDR3 loop spans 12 amino acids. CDR1 MDHEN and CDR2 SYDVKM come from the germline V gene. The CDR3 DNA is TGTGCCAGCAGTTTTCGGTCCGGGGAGCTGTTTTTT. This gives the protein CASSFRSGELFF.

CDR3 loop: CASSSLAGALGGTGELFF. The CDR3, as DNA: TGCGCCAGCAGCTCCCTAGCGGGAGCCCTGGGCGGGACCGGGGAGCTGTTTTTT. The chain combines TRBV5-1 with TRBJ2-2; 10 positions match TRBD2. CDR3 length equals 18 residues. J was trimmed by 5 bases and V by 3 bases; bases with no gene match: 13. The V gene's germline CDR1 is SGHRS and CDR2 YFSETQ.